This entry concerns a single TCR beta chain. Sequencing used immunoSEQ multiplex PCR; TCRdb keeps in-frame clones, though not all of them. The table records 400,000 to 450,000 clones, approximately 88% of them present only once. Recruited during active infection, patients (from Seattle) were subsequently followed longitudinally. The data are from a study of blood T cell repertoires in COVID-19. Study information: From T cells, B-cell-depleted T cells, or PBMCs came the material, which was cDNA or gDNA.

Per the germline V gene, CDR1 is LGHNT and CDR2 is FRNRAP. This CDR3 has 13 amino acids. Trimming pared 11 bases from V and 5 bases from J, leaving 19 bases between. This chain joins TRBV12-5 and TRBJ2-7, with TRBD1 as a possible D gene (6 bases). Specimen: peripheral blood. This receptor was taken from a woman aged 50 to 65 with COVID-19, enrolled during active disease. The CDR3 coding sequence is TGTGCTTCTTTAGGACAGACCCTGGACGAGCAGTACTTC. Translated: CASLGQTLDEQYF.